This entry lists 12 T cell receptor beta chains sequenced from one sample in a study of Ad26.COV2.S vaccination and SARS-CoV-2 variants. The data were produced by immunoSEQ multiplex PCR, yet TCRdb's version contains in-frame clones alone and is incomplete. The sample yields approximately 400,000 clones, around 92% seen once. Sequencing used peripheral blood, obtained after recovery from COVID-19. The receptors derive from a human donor who had recovered from COVID-19.

The rearrangement joins TRBV3-1 (or the pseudogene TRBV3-2) to TRBJ1-3, with TRBD1 matching over 7 bases. V shed 2 bases, J shed 1 base, and the junction held 2 bases outside the gene matches. Germline V gene lookup returns CDR1 LGHDT and CDR2 YNNKEL (reference sequence). The CDR3 consists of 15 residues. Here the CDR3 DNA reads TGTGCCAGCAGCCAAACGGGACAGTCTGGAAACACCATATATTTT. The encoded protein is CASSQTGQSGNTIYF.

This rearrangement joins TRBV6-2 or TRBV6-3 to TRBJ2-5; 13 bases agree with TRBD2. Germline V lookup: CDR1 MNHEY, CDR2 SVGEGT. The CDR3 is made up of 14 amino acids. Trimming cost V 5 bases and J 8 bases; bases outside gene matches: 5. The DNA of the CDR3 is TGTGCCAGCAGTCTCGGACTAGCGGGGGCCACCCAGTACTTC. This translates into CASSLGLAGATQYF.

This clone showed up just once. The chain uses TRBV29-1 and TRBJ2-5, with 12 nucleotides matching TRBD2. CDR3 size: 13 residues. The V segment lost 7 bases and the J segment 3 bases; nucleotides outside the gene matches: 3. The germline CDR1 and CDR2 sequences are SQVTM and ANQGSEA. The DNA of the CDR3 is TGCAGCGGACGACTAGCGGGGGAAGAGACCCAGTACTTC. Residues: CSGRLAGEETQYF.

The chain employs TRBV5-4 and TRBJ2-7; D gene unclear. V lost 0 bases, J lost 6 bases, and 13 bases lay in between. CDR1 and CDR2 (germline): SGHNT, YYREEE (reference sequence). The CDR3 extends over 14 amino acids. The CDR3 here is CASSLASTRVEQYF. The CDR3 bases are TGTGCCAGCAGCTTGGCATCGACACGGGTCGAGCAGTACTTC. The full variable domain, in which reference TRBV5-4 and TRBJ2-7 provide the parts outside the CDR3, is ETGVTQSPTHLIKTRGQQVTLRCSSQSGHNTVSWYQQALGQGPQFIFQYYREEENGRGNFPPRFSGLQFPNYSSELNVNALELDDSALYLCASSLASTRVEQYFGPGTRLTVT.

This chain's CDR3 is CASSLEADTEAFF. Here the CDR3 DNA reads TGTGCCAGCAGCTTAGAGGCGGACACTGAAGCTTTCTTT. This chain connects TRBV7-2 to TRBJ1-1; no definite D call. CDR3 length: 13 amino acids. Germline values: CDR1 SGHTA, CDR2 FQGNSA. Trimming shortened V by 1 base and J by 3 bases, and 6 bases separated the two germline ends.

This chain uses TRBV20-1 with TRBJ2-1, with a possible D match to TRBD2 (6 bases). Per the germline V gene, CDR1 is DFQATT and CDR2 is SNEGSKA (reference sequence). This CDR3 spans 11 amino acids. Trimming stripped 3 bases from V and 10 bases from J, with 10 bases between. CDR3 region: CSASSSVEQFF. DNA for the CDR3: TGCAGTGCTAGCTCTAGCGTCGAGCAGTTCTTC.

This sequence joins TRBV6-1 and TRBJ1-2; D possibly corresponds to TRBD1 (5 bases). Trimming removed 10 bases from V and 1 base from J, with 19 bases in between. Germline V CDR1 and CDR2: MNHNS, SASEGT. The CDR3 spans 15 residues. This CDR3 reads CATYTRGGNNYGYTF. The CDR3 bases are TGTGCCACCTACACTCGCGGGGGAAATAACTATGGCTACACCTTC.

V and J are TRBV7-6 and TRBJ1-1; possibly TRBD1 for D (5 bases). V was trimmed by 2 bases and J by 5 bases, leaving 15 bases between them. The germline CDR1 and CDR2 sequences are SGHVS and FNYEAQ. The CDR3 loop spans 15 amino acids. CDR3 bases: TGTGCCAGCAGCTTAATTTTGGGGACTGCTACTGAAGCTTTCTTT. Its protein product is CASSLILGTATEAFF.

This chain joins TRBV27 and TRBJ1-5, with D possibly matching TRBD1 (6 bases). The CDR3 totals 14 residues. Germline CDR1 is MNHEY and CDR2 is SMNVEV (reference sequence). V was pared by 2 bases and J by 7 bases, with 12 bases between. The CDR3 nucleotides are TGTGCCAGCAGTTTACAGGGGCGGACGCAGCCCCAGCATTTT. Translation: CASSLQGRTQPQHF.

CDR3 protein: CASGDRGYNEQFF. Here the CDR3 DNA reads TGTGCCAGCGGGGACAGGGGATACAATGAGCAGTTCTTC. The chain uses TRBV27 and TRBJ2-1, with 10 bases lining up with TRBD1. The CDR3 is made up of 13 amino acids. V trimming: 8 bases; J trimming: 4 bases; junction bases outside the gene matches: 2. Germline V gene data show CDR1 as MNHEY and CDR2 as SMNVEV (reference sequence).

The rearrangement joins TRBV11-2 to TRBJ2-7; 7 nucleotides line up with TRBD1. This CDR3 is built from 13 residues. The V gene end was trimmed by 3 bases and the J gene end by 2 bases; junction bases not matched to a gene: 1. Germline-derived CDR1 and CDR2 are SGHAT and FQNNGV. The CDR3 nucleotides are TGTGCCAGCAGCTTTACAGGGGCCTACGAGCAGTACTTC. It codes for CASSFTGAYEQYF. Supplemented by reference TRBV11-2 and TRBJ2-7, the full variable domain reads EAGVAQSPRYKIIEKRQSVAFWCNPISGHATLYWYQQILGQGPKLLIQFQNNGVVDDSQLPKDRFSAERLKGVDSTLKIQPAKLEDSAVYLCASSFTGAYEQYFGPGTRLTVT.

The CDR3 sequence is CASSQSGSPNTEAFF. In nucleotides, the CDR3 is TGTGCCAGCAGCCAGTCAGGTTCCCCGAACACTGAAGCTTTCTTT. The rearrangement links TRBV14 to TRBJ1-1; D is undetermined. CDR3 length: 15 amino acids. Germline V gene lookup returns CDR1 SGHDN and CDR2 FVKESK. V lost 3 bases, J lost 1 base, and 12 bases lay in between.